These 25 T cell receptor beta chains were all obtained from the same sample, sequenced in a study of T cell responses to AZD1222 COVID-19 vaccine (dated by TCRdb to about 2021). This specimen's time point label, interpreted: baseline before first vaccination. The library relied on the immunoSEQ multiplex PCR assay. TCRdb carries this immuneACCESS record with in-frame sequences only. Its versions omit some clonotypes, under half of them owing to an unresolved V gene in the studies checked, with the rest unexplained. This sample is represented by more than 100,000 clones; 75% to 90% of them were singletons. The top ten clones comprise roughly 1.5% of the sample. Sequencing used peripheral blood, obtained on day 0 of AZD1222 vaccination. The receptors originated from an adult in good health.

The V and J genes are TRBV7-9 and TRBJ1-2, with D unresolved. Between the trimmed V and J ends, which lost 5 bases and 0 bases, there was a span of 10 bases. This CDR3 contains 14 residues. Germline CDR1 and CDR2: SEHNR and FQNEAQ (reference sequence). The CDR3 region is CASSETLANYGYTF. The CDR3 DNA sequence: TGTGCCAGCAGCGAAACCTTAGCTAACTATGGCTACACCTTC.

This chain connects TRBV7-6 to TRBJ2-1; weak D call: TRBD2 (6 bases). Trimming shortened V by 3 bases and J by 5 bases, and 14 bases separated the two germline ends. Per germline, CDR1 SGHVS and CDR2 FNYEAQ. CDR3 size: 15 residues. The CDR3 DNA is TGTGCCAGCAGCTTGGGCGGGGTAGGGAACAATGAGCAGTTCTTC. This codes for CASSLGGVGNNEQFF.

This clone occurred once. The chain employs TRBV5-8 and TRBJ2-7, with D tentatively TRBD2 (6 bases). The CDR3 runs to 15 residues. The germline V and J ends were trimmed by 4 bases and 0 bases, with 14 bases remaining between them. Germline assignment: CDR1 SGHTS and CDR2 YDEGEE. The CDR3 DNA reads as TGTGCCAGCAGCCCGAAGGACTATAGCTCCTACGAGCAGTACTTC. It is translated as CASSPKDYSSYEQYF.

The chain couples TRBV9 to TRBJ2-7; D remains ambiguous. Germline values: CDR1 SGDLS, CDR2 YYNGEE. The CDR3 loop spans 14 amino acids. Trimming removed 2 bases from V and 4 bases from J, with 13 bases in between. The CDR3 loop reads CASSVGASPYEQYF. DNA of the CDR3: TGTGCCAGCAGCGTCGGAGCAAGCCCTTACGAGCAGTACTTC.

This clone was seen only a few times. The V gene is TRBV11-2, the J gene TRBJ2-1; TRBD2 aligns across 8 bases. CDR3 size: 16 residues. Trimming cost V 5 bases and J 7 bases; bases outside gene matches: 13. The germline V gene has CDR1 SGHAT and CDR2 FQNNGV. DNA of the CDR3: TGTGCCAGCAGCCCTTCCACCGGGGGGGCTAGGAATGAGCAGTTCTTC. It encodes CASSPSTGGARNEQFF.

The chain couples TRBV7-2 to TRBJ1-5, with TRBD1 matching 10 bases. The germline gives CDR1 SGHTA, CDR2 FQGNSA. The CDR3 is 17 residues long. V shed 4 bases, J shed 4 bases, and the junction held 10 bases outside the gene matches. Written as DNA, the CDR3 is TGTGCCAGCAGCTCAAGGGGGGGACAGGGGCCGAATCAGCCCCAGCATTTT. This encodes CASSSRGGQGPNQPQHF.

This chain joins TRBV12-3 or TRBV12-4 and TRBJ1-1; D uncertain. The CDR3 covers 13 residues. V was pared by 5 bases and J by 0 bases, with 7 bases between. CDR3: CASSPLMNTEAFF. CDR3 in DNA: TGTGCCAGCAGTCCCCTCATGAACACTGAAGCTTTCTTT.

This clone was counted only a few times. The chain links TRBV27 to TRBJ2-7; no reliable D call. CDR3 length: 17 residues. The V end lost 2 bases, the J end lost 0 bases, and 17 bases lay between the germline ends. Germline lookup yields CDR1 MNHEY and CDR2 SMNVEV (reference sequence). CDR3 residues: CASSLPPFEGPSYEQYF. CDR3 DNA: TGTGCCAGCAGTTTACCCCCTTTTGAAGGGCCCTCCTACGAGCAGTACTTC.

The CDR3 sequence is CASRKSSDRLNSPLHF. The CDR3, as DNA: TGTGCCAGCAGGAAATCCTCGGACAGGCTTAATTCACCCCTCCACTTT. The rearrangement joins TRBV2 to TRBJ1-6, with 7 bases aligning to TRBD1. Germline lookup yields CDR1 SNHLY and CDR2 FYNNEI. V was pared by 6 bases and J by 6 bases, with 11 bases of the junction left unmatched. The CDR3 length is 16 residues.

The rearrangement joins TRBV7-3 to TRBJ2-5; D may be TRBD2 (5 bases). Per germline, CDR1 SGHTA and CDR2 FQGTGA. The V end was cut by 0 bases, the J end by 5 bases, with 13 bases between. The CDR3 has 15 residues. The CDR3 is CASSLTRSPGETQYF. DNA for the CDR3: TGTGCCAGCAGCTTAACAAGATCTCCGGGGGAGACCCAGTACTTC. The whole variable domain, filled in from reference TRBV7-3 and TRBJ2-5, reads GAGVSQTPSNKVTEKGKYVELRCDPISGHTALYWYRQSLGQGPEFLIYFQGTGAADDSGLPNDRFFAVRPEGSVSTLKIQRTERGDSAVYLCASSLTRSPGETQYFGPGTRLLVL.

The chain carries TRBV29-1 and TRBJ2-7, with a tentative D call TRBD1 (6 bases). V was trimmed by 4 bases and J by 6 bases, leaving 10 bases between them. The germline V gene has CDR1 SQVTM and CDR2 ANQGSEA. The CDR3 has 11 amino acids. CDR3 sequence (DNA): TGCAGCGTTGGACAGGTGTTCGAGCAGTACTTC. Translating gives CSVGQVFEQYF.

The rearrangement links TRBV28 to TRBJ2-7, with a weak D call TRBD2 (5 bases). CDR3 size: 14 residues. CDR1 is MDHEN and CDR2 is SYDVKM in the germline V gene. The V gene lost 11 bases and the J gene lost 2 bases, with 19 bases spanning the gap. CDR3 in amino acids: CASKGGGFTYEQYF. In DNA, the CDR3 is TGTGCCTCAAAGGGTGGCGGGTTCACCTACGAGCAGTACTTC. Based on the CDR3 plus reference TRBV28 and TRBJ2-7, the full variable domain is DVKVTQSSRYLVKRTGEKVFLECVQDMDHENMFWYRQDPGLGLRLIYFSYDVKMKEKGDIPEGYSVSREKKERFSLILESASTNQTSMYLCASKGGGFTYEQYFGPGTRLTVT.

V gene TRBV6-6 combines with J gene TRBJ1-1; no reliable D call. CDR3 length equals 16 residues. CDR1 is MNHNY and CDR2 is SVGAGI in the germline V gene (reference sequence). Between the trimmed V and J ends, which lost 3 bases and 1 base, there was a span of 15 bases. This chain's CDR3 is CASSYLQTTSNTEAFF. For the CDR3, the DNA is TGTGCCAGCAGTTATTTACAGACCACGTCGAACACTGAAGCTTTCTTT.

The genes are TRBV30 and TRBJ1-1; weak D call: TRBD1 (5 bases). From germline, CDR1 is GTSNPN and CDR2 SVGIG (reference sequence). The CDR3 extends over 13 amino acids. V was shortened by 0 bases and J by 5 bases, with 10 bases between the two germline ends. CDR3 residues: CAWSVGGWTEAFF. CDR3 DNA sequence: TGTGCCTGGAGTGTTGGGGGTTGGACTGAAGCTTTCTTT.

The chain employs TRBV6-5 and TRBJ1-2; no clear D. The germline V and J ends were trimmed by 5 bases and 4 bases, with 14 bases remaining between them. This CDR3 comprises 14 residues. Germline assignment: CDR1 MNHEY and CDR2 SVGAGI. As DNA, the CDR3 is TGTGCCAGCAGTCCAGGCAGCCGCGGCTATGGCTACACCTTC. This translates into CASSPGSRGYGYTF.

The chain has TRBV12-3 or TRBV12-4 and TRBJ1-1; no definite D call. The CDR3 sequence is 13 residues long. Between the trimmed V and J ends, which lost 7 bases and 1 base, there was a span of 10 bases. For the CDR3, the DNA is TGTGCCAGCACCTTCAGCCCGAACACTGAAGCTTTCTTT. It codes for CASTFSPNTEAFF.

Here the CDR3 reads CASSFNGGPGYTF. The CDR3 DNA sequence: TGTGCCAGCAGCTTTAATGGGGGCCCTGGCTACACCTTC. This chain links TRBV11-2 with TRBJ1-2, with a tentative D call TRBD1 (6 bases). Trimming removed 3 bases at V and 7 bases at J, with 12 bases between. This CDR3 is built from 13 residues. Per germline, CDR1 SGHAT and CDR2 FQNNGV.

This clone was observed a single time. The chain employs TRBV6-6 and TRBJ1-1; 9 nucleotides align to TRBD1. Germline lookup yields CDR1 MNHNY and CDR2 SVGAGI (reference sequence). After removal of 6 bases from V and 8 bases from J, the junction contained 10 bases not matched to a gene. The CDR3 runs 14 residues. CDR3 in amino acids: CASSPRGTGNEAFF. CDR3 nucleotides: TGTGCCAGCAGCCCACGTGGGACAGGGAACGAAGCTTTCTTT.

This clone occurred once. This CDR3 reads CASSLFPNTEAFF. The CDR3 DNA reads as TGTGCCAGCAGCCTGTTCCCGAACACTGAAGCTTTCTTT. The rearrangement joins TRBV5-6 to TRBJ1-1; D remains ambiguous. Trimming stripped 4 bases from V and 1 base from J, with 8 bases between. The CDR3 totals 13 residues. Germline V gene lookup returns CDR1 SGHDT and CDR2 YYEEEE. The whole variable domain, filled in from reference TRBV5-6 and TRBJ1-1, reads DAGVTQSPTHLIKTRGQQVTLRCSPKSGHDTVSWYQQALGQGPQFIFQYYEEEERQRGNFPDRFSGHQFPNYSSELNVNALLLGDSALYLCASSLFPNTEAFFGQGTRLTVV.

V is TRBV7-9 and J is TRBJ1-5; D gene ambiguous. The CDR3 is 12 residues long. V lost 5 bases and J lost 7, with 9 bases in between. Germline-derived CDR1 and CDR2 are SEHNR and FQNEAQ (reference sequence). In DNA form, the CDR3 reads TGTGCCAGCAGCCCAGACCGCCAGCCCCAGCATTTT. It translates to CASSPDRQPQHF. The full variable domain, completed using reference TRBV7-9 and TRBJ1-5, is DTGVSQNPRHKITKRGQNVTFRCDPISEHNRLYWYRQTLGQGPEFLTYFQNEAQLEKSRLLSDRFSAERPKGSFSTLEIQRTEQGDSAMYLCASSPDRQPQHFGDGTRLSIL.

The CDR3 nucleotides are TGCGCCACCACCGGTCGGGGGAATACCTACGAGCAGTACTTC. It is translated as CATTGRGNTYEQYF. V gene TRBV4-1 combines with J gene TRBJ2-7; weak D call: TRBD2 (6 bases). Looked up from germline, CDR1 is MGHRA and CDR2 is YSYEKL. This CDR3 contains 14 residues. V lost 10 bases and J lost 2, with 18 bases in between.

The CDR3 DNA sequence: TGTGCCATCAGGGGACAAGAACCGTACGAGCAGTACTTC. It translates to CAIRGQEPYEQYF. The chain carries TRBV10-3 and TRBJ2-7; the D gene is possibly TRBD1 (6 bases). CDR3 length equals 13 residues. Per the germline V gene, CDR1 is ENHRY and CDR2 is SYGVKD. Trimming took 6 bases from V and 4 from J, leaving 13 bases between them.

The V call is TRBV3-1 (or the pseudogene TRBV3-2), the J call TRBJ2-7; unclear D gene. The germline gives CDR1 LGHDT, CDR2 YNNKEL (reference sequence). The germline V and J ends were trimmed by 2 bases and 1 base, with 6 bases remaining between them. The CDR3 covers 13 residues. Written as DNA, the CDR3 is TGTGCCAGCAGCCAACCATCTTCCTACGAGCAGTACTTC. It yields the protein CASSQPSSYEQYF.

The chain uses TRBV7-9 and TRBJ2-5, with D maybe TRBD2 (7 bases). The ends were cut back, 2 bases at V and 5 bases at J, with 18 bases in the middle. The CDR3 is 16 residues long. Germline values: CDR1 SEHNR, CDR2 FQNEAQ (reference sequence). In nucleotides, the CDR3 is TGTGCCAGCAGCTTACAAGGGGGGGTACAGCGGGAGACCCAGTACTTC. It is translated as CASSLQGGVQRETQYF.

The V call is TRBV27, the J call TRBJ2-2, with D perhaps TRBD2 (6 bases). Trimming pared 0 bases from V and 0 bases from J, leaving 8 bases between. There are 16 residues in the CDR3. Per germline, CDR1 MNHEY and CDR2 SMNVEV (reference sequence). CDR3 sequence reads: CASSLSRGANTGELFF. DNA of the CDR3: TGTGCCAGCAGTTTATCCCGCGGGGCGAACACCGGGGAGCTGTTTTTT.